This entry is about one TCR beta chain. Its antigen is unknown. Naive CD8 cells, CD45RO-negative and positively selected for CCR7, excluded terminally differentiated effector memory CD45RA+ cells. All of the donors resided in Nashville, Tennessee, and each was a Caucasian adult. This sample was included in a study of shared clonotypes between healthy human individuals. Study in general: Every donor yielded three CD4 naive, three CD4 memory, two CD8 naive and one CD8 memory plate.

Genomic DNA of every subset was divided equally among multiple immunoSEQ plates. Profiling relied on immunoSEQ multiplex PCR, and the TCRdb table lists in-frame clones only, not all of them. Counted here are about 820,000 clones, about 92% occurring once; the ten biggest clones make up more than 20%. Germline CDR1 is SGHKS and CDR2 is YYEKEE (reference sequence). The CDR3 extends over 16 amino acids. V lost 4 bases and J 7 bases, leaving 23 bases between the germline ends. Study results and limitations: Relative to clonotypes present in all four donors, those not shared had lower generation probabilities.

V usage is TRBV5-5 and J usage is TRBJ1-2; weak D call: TRBD1 (5 bases). The receptor comes from a man aged 30 to 39 in good health. The specimen sequenced was naive CD8+ T cells sorted from blood. The CDR3 sequence: CASSVGVGIGYPGYTF. The CDR3 region has the DNA TGTGCCAGCAGCGTGGGGGTCGGCATTGGTTACCCTGGCTACACCTTC.